The entry that follows covers one T cell receptor beta chain sequence. This sample is part of a study of blood T cells in healthy people across ages. The second PCR ran about 6 to 12 cycles with a sample-barcoded 5' primer and J-beta primers. Every single cDNA molecule received a tag from a template-switch adaptor with 12 random nucleotides. Via MiXCR, TCRdb re-called the 5' RACE reads, giving one row per CDR3 protein. The sample consists of 1.5 million to 2 million distinct CDR3 sequences, 39% of them appearing once. The CDR3 loop spans 15 amino acids. The germline V gene has CDR1 MNHEY and CDR2 SVGEGT. V lost 5 bases to trimming and J lost 9 bases; unmatched junction nucleotides: 10.

The sample comprised blood. The receptor was isolated from a human donor in good health. V is TRBV6-2 or TRBV6-3 and J is TRBJ2-1; 10 bases map to TRBD2. For the CDR3, the DNA is TGTGCCAGCAGTAGTCTAGCGGGGGCCTACGGTGAGCAGTTCTTC. Residues: CASSSLAGAYGEQFF.